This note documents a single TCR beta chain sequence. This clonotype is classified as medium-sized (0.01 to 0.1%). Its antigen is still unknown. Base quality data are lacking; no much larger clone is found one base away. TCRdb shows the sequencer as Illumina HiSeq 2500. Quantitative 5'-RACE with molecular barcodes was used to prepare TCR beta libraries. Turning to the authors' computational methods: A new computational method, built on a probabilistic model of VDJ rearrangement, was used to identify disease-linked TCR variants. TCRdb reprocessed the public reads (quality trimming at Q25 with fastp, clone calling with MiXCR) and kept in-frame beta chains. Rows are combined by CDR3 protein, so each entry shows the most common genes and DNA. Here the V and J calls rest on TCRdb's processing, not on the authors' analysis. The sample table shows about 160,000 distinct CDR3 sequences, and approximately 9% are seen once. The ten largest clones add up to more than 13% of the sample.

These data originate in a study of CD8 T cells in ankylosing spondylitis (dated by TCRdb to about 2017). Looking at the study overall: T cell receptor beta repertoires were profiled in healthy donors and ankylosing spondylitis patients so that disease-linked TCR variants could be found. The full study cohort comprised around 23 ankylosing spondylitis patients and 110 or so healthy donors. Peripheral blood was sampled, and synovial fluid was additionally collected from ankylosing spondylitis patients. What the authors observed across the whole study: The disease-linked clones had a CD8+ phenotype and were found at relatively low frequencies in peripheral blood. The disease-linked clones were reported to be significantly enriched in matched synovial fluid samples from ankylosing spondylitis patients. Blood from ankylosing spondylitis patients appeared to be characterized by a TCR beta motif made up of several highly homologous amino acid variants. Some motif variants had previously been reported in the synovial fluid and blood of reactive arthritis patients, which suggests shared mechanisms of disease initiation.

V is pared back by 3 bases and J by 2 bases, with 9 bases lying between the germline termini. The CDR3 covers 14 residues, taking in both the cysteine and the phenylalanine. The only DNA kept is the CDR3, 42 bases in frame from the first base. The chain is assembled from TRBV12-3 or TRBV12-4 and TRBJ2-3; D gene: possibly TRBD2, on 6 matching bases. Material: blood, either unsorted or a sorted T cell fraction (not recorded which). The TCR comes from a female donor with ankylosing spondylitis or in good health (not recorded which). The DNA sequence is TGTGCCAGCAGTTTTGGCGGGGCCACAGATACGCAGTATTTT. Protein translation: CASSFGGATDTQYF.